A single sample gave rise to the 27 T cell receptor beta chains below, sequenced in a study of early T cells in non-severe SARS-CoV-2 infection. TCRdb redid the calling of the 5' RACE reads with MiXCR, one entry per CDR3 protein. The sample shows roughly 75,000 distinct CDR3 sequences, 9.5% to 15% of them seen only once. Sequencing was carried out using whole blood. These receptors were collected from an adult who was a healthcare worker with PCR-confirmed SARS-CoV-2 infection or an uninfected control (not recorded which).

Many counts were recorded for this clonotype. The chain is built from TRBV28 and TRBJ2-7; TRBD1 agrees at 7 bases. Germline V gene lookup returns CDR1 MDHEN and CDR2 SYDVKM. V was pared by 6 bases and J by 2 bases, with 7 bases of the junction left unmatched. CDR3 length equals 14 residues. The chain's CDR3 is CASRWDSLTYEQYF. The CDR3 DNA sequence: TGTGCCAGCAGGTGGGACAGTCTTACCTACGAGCAGTACTTC.

The chain employs TRBV6-2 or TRBV6-3 and TRBJ2-3, with TRBD2 identical over 14 bases. The CDR3 totals 16 residues. The V gene's germline CDR1 is MNHEY and CDR2 SVGEGT. Trimming at V came to 4 bases and at J to 2 bases, leaving 2 bases not matched to a gene. The CDR3 nucleotides are TGTGCCAGCAGTTCGACTAGCGGGAGGGCCACAGATACGCAGTATTTT. It is translated as CASSSTSGRATDTQYF.

This clonotype was detected many times. The rearrangement uses TRBV5-1 and TRBJ1-4; 7 nucleotides agree with TRBD1. CDR3 length: 14 residues. Germline values: CDR1 SGHRS, CDR2 YFSETQ. Germline trimming cut 5 bases from V and 4 bases from J; bases unmatched to any gene: 5. The CDR3 nucleotides are TGCGCCAGCAGTCCGGGGGACAGTAATGAAAAACTGTTTTTT. Amino acids: CASSPGDSNEKLFF.

There are many counts of this clonotype. The V call is TRBV20-1, the J call TRBJ2-1; D not certain. Trimming pared 6 bases from V and 7 bases from J, leaving 19 bases between. The CDR3 consists of 14 residues. The germline gives CDR1 DFQATT, CDR2 SNEGSKA (reference sequence). In DNA form, the CDR3 reads TGCAGTGCACCTAGGACGGCGGTAGGGAATGAGCAGTTCTTC. Translated: CSAPRTAVGNEQFF.

This clonotype has at least ten counts. The genes are TRBV7-3 and TRBJ1-1, with a tentative D call TRBD1 (6 bases). The V gene lost 2 bases and the J gene lost 6 bases, with 16 bases spanning the gap. This CDR3 has 15 residues. Looked up from germline, CDR1 is SGHTA and CDR2 is FQGTGA. The CDR3 here is CASSLLGPGDPEAFF. The CDR3 coding sequence is TGTGCCAGCAGCTTATTAGGGCCAGGGGACCCTGAAGCTTTCTTT.

There are a few counts of this clonotype. J is TRBJ2-3 and V is TRBV7-9, with 7 nucleotides matching TRBD1. The V gene's germline CDR1 is SEHNR and CDR2 FQNEAQ (reference sequence). V was clipped by 4 bases and J by 2 bases; unmatched bases: 6. CDR3 length: 15 residues. The CDR3 nucleotides read TGTGCCAGCAGCTCCTGGACAGGAATCACAGATACGCAGTATTTT. Amino acid sequence: CASSSWTGITDTQYF.

This chain links TRBV5-1 with TRBJ2-1, with 10 bases aligning to TRBD2. V lost 5 bases to trimming and J lost 5 bases; unmatched junction nucleotides: 4. The germline V gene encodes CDR1 SGHRS and CDR2 YFSETQ. The CDR3 totals 14 residues. This CDR3 is CASRLAGADNEQFF. The CDR3 nucleotides are TGCGCCAGCAGGCTAGCGGGAGCGGACAATGAGCAGTTCTTC.

This clonotype was counted only a few times. The chain links TRBV28 to TRBJ2-7; perhaps D is TRBD1 or TRBD2 (5 bases each). V lost 2 bases and J 9 bases, leaving 20 bases between the germline ends. The V gene's germline CDR1 is MDHEN and CDR2 SYDVKM. The CDR3 length is 15 residues. This CDR3 reads CASSLRGPAYEGQYF. The CDR3 DNA sequence: TGTGCCAGCAGTTTAAGGGGCCCTGCCTACGAGGGGCAGTACTTC.

This clonotype appeared once. A read error may be the cause here, since a much bigger clone is one base away. The chain joins TRBV7-6 to TRBJ1-1, with D maybe TRBD1 (5 bases). The CDR3 loop spans 13 amino acids. Germline values: CDR1 SGHVS, CDR2 FNYEAQ. CDR3 residues: CVSSSTGNTEAFF. Here the CDR3 DNA reads TGTGTCAGCAGCTCCACAGGGAACACTGAAGCTTTCTTT.

This clonotype was recorded a few times. The gene calls are TRBV7-9 and TRBJ1-5; 7 nucleotides align to TRBD1. Germline V gene lookup returns CDR1 SEHNR and CDR2 FQNEAQ (reference sequence). The CDR3 spans 14 residues. Trimming removed 4 bases from V and 7 bases from J; junction bases left unmatched: 7. DNA for the CDR3: TGTGCCAGCAGCTCCACAGGGGTTGGGCAGCCCCAGCATTTT. As protein: CASSSTGVGQPQHF.

The genes are TRBV30 and TRBJ2-7; no firm D call. Germline CDR1 is GTSNPN and CDR2 is SVGIG (reference sequence). V was shortened by 2 bases and J by 6 bases, with 8 bases between the two germline ends. The CDR3 extends over 11 amino acids. The CDR3 DNA reads TGTGCCTGGAGTCCGGCTAGCGAGCAGTACTTC. This sequence encodes CAWSPASEQYF.

The V and J genes are TRBV6-1 and TRBJ2-1, with D perhaps TRBD2 (5 bases). V shed 7 bases and J shed 7 bases, with 11 bases lying between them. Germline V gene lookup returns CDR1 MNHNS and CDR2 SASEGT. The CDR3 runs 12 residues. Here the CDR3 DNA reads TGTGCCAGCAATACGGAGGCGAATGAGCAGTTCTTC. Translation: CASNTEANEQFF.

This clonotype turned up a few times. This chain connects TRBV5-1 to TRBJ2-1, with 11 bases aligning to TRBD2. With 3 bases clipped from V and 4 bases from J, the junction kept 3 bases outside the gene matches. This CDR3 spans 15 amino acids. CDR1 SGHRS and CDR2 YFSETQ come from the germline V gene. The CDR3 region has the DNA TGCGCCAGCAGCTGGCTAGCGGGGGGATACAATGAGCAGTTCTTC. It specifies CASSWLAGGYNEQFF.

This clonotype has ten or more counts. V usage is TRBV7-8 and J usage is TRBJ2-1, with a possible D match to TRBD2 (5 bases). Germline CDR1 reads SGHVS; CDR2 reads FQNEAQ. The ends were cut back, 0 bases at V and 11 bases at J, with 20 bases in the middle. The CDR3 contains 16 residues. CDR3 residues: CASSLAPAETRVKQFF. The CDR3 DNA reads as TGTGCCAGCAGCTTAGCTCCAGCGGAAACACGTGTGAAGCAGTTCTTC.

This clonotype was recorded at least ten times. The J gene is TRBJ1-1, the V gene TRBV7-9, with 7 bases identical to TRBD1. CDR1 SEHNR and CDR2 FQNEAQ come from the germline V gene (reference sequence). The CDR3 is 13 residues long. Trimming took 1 base from V and 6 from J; bases not matched to a gene: 2. The CDR3, as DNA: TGTGCCAGCAGCTTAGAGGGGGCCGCTGAAGCTTTCTTT. Protein sequence: CASSLEGAAEAFF.

This clonotype was seen repeatedly, ten times or more. The chain couples TRBV7-3 to TRBJ2-2, with D possibly TRBD1 on 6 matching bases. Germline V gives CDR1 SGHTA, CDR2 FQGTGA. V lost 5 bases and J 1 base, leaving 8 bases between the germline ends. This CDR3 spans 14 amino acids. CDR3 sequence (DNA): TGTGCCAGCAGCCCGGGACAGAACACCGGGGAGCTGTTTTTT. This encodes CASSPGQNTGELFF.

The chain employs TRBV9 and TRBJ2-1, with TRBD2 matching 8 bases. The germline CDR1 and CDR2 sequences are SGDLS and YYNGEE. V lost 4 bases to trimming and J lost 8 bases; unmatched junction nucleotides: 11. This CDR3 contains 15 residues. The CDR3 DNA reads as TGTGCCAGCAGCCCCCTGGGGACTAGAGGTGATGAGCAGTTCTTC. Translated: CASSPLGTRGDEQFF.

At least ten counts were recorded for this clonotype. The gene calls are TRBV5-1 and TRBJ2-7; D is unclear. The V gene lost 0 bases and the J gene lost 3 bases, with 13 bases spanning the gap. Per germline, CDR1 SGHRS and CDR2 YFSETQ. The CDR3 runs 15 residues. Here the CDR3 DNA reads TGCGCCAGCAGCTTGGAGTGGGGATCACGCTACGAGCAGTACTTC. The encoded protein is CASSLEWGSRYEQYF.

Notes on this clonotype: One end of the junction does not line up with germline, which may come from a read error. The DNA of the CDR3 is TGTGCCAGCAGTTGGACCGGGAGCACGGATACGCAGTATTTT. Translation gives CASSWTGSTDTQYF. The rearrangement uses TRBV27 and TRBJ2-3, with D possibly being TRBD2 (6 bases). CDR1 and CDR2 from the germline V gene are MNHEY and SMNVEV (reference sequence). This CDR3 spans 14 amino acids.

This clonotype was found many times. The chain carries TRBV28 and TRBJ2-3; tentatively, D is TRBD2 (5 bases). The V and J ends lost 6 bases and 3 bases respectively, with 19 bases between them. The germline V gene encodes CDR1 MDHEN and CDR2 SYDVKM. The CDR3 contains 16 residues. The CDR3 sequence: CASSLGKRPPTDTQYF. The CDR3 coding sequence is TGTGCCAGCAGCCTCGGGAAGCGGCCCCCTACAGATACGCAGTATTTT. Based on the CDR3 plus reference TRBV28 and TRBJ2-3, the full variable domain is DVKVTQSSRYLVKRTGEKVFLECVQDMDHENMFWYRQDPGLGLRLIYFSYDVKMKEKGDIPEGYSVSREKKERFSLILESASTNQTSMYLCASSLGKRPPTDTQYFGPGTRLTVL.

This clonotype has ten or more counts. V gene TRBV19 combines with J gene TRBJ2-3, with 9 bases fitting TRBD1. CDR3 size: 15 residues. The V and J ends lost 3 bases and 0 bases, in that order; junction bases with no gene match: 1. The germline V gene encodes CDR1 LNHDA and CDR2 SQIVND (reference sequence). Here the CDR3 DNA reads TGTGCCAGTAGTATGGGACAGGGAAGCACAGATACGCAGTATTTT. It is translated as CASSMGQGSTDTQYF.

In this sample, this clonotype turned up a few times. This sequence joins TRBV29-1 and TRBJ2-6; weak D call: TRBD1 (5 bases). V lost 3 bases and J lost 1, with 7 bases in between. This CDR3 has 14 residues. Germline lookup yields CDR1 SQVTM and CDR2 ANQGSEA. CDR3 sequence reads: CSVDPGSGANVLTF. CDR3 DNA sequence: TGCAGCGTTGACCCAGGGTCTGGGGCCAACGTCCTGACTTTC.

The chain couples TRBV10-3 to TRBJ2-7, with D uncertain. The germline V gene encodes CDR1 ENHRY and CDR2 SYGVKD. The CDR3 extends over 12 amino acids. Between the trimmed V and J ends, which lost 5 bases and 0 bases, there was a span of 5 bases. The chain's CDR3 is CAISSVSYEQYF. DNA for the CDR3: TGTGCCATCAGTAGCGTCTCCTACGAGCAGTACTTC.

The chain uses TRBV5-6 and TRBJ2-2, with D unresolved. CDR3 size: 14 residues. In germline, CDR1 is SGHDT, CDR2 YYEEEE. The germline V and J ends were trimmed by 2 bases and 2 bases, with 7 bases remaining between them. As DNA, the CDR3 is TGTGCCAGCAGCTTTTGGCCTAACACCGGGGAGCTGTTTTTT. Translating it yields CASSFWPNTGELFF.

The chain uses TRBV7-2 and TRBJ2-1, with a weak D call TRBD1 (5 bases). From germline, CDR1 is SGHTA and CDR2 FQGNSA. This CDR3 has 12 residues. V was trimmed by 5 bases and J by 6 bases, leaving 8 bases between them. The CDR3 bases are TGTGCCAGCAGCCGTAGGGGCAATGAGCAGTTCTTC. Encoded protein: CASSRRGNEQFF.

There are many counts of this clonotype. The chain joins TRBV7-9 to TRBJ1-2; 8 nucleotides line up with TRBD1. CDR3 length equals 16 residues. Trimming removed 1 base from V and 4 bases from J; junction bases left unmatched: 8. CDR1 SEHNR and CDR2 FQNEAQ come from the germline V gene (reference sequence). This chain's CDR3 is CASSLGSGGTFYGYTF. CDR3 sequence (DNA): TGTGCCAGCAGCTTAGGGTCAGGGGGCACCTTCTATGGCTACACCTTC.

This clonotype turned up a few times. J is TRBJ2-2 and V is TRBV7-9, with 9 bases identical to TRBD1. The J segment lost 5 bases and the V segment lost 8 bases, leaving 9 bases of the junction unmatched. This CDR3 has 15 amino acids. Germline CDR1 and CDR2: SEHNR and FQNEAQ (reference sequence). The CDR3 region is CASPRDREGTGELFF. DNA of the CDR3: TGTGCCAGCCCTCGGGACAGGGAGGGGACCGGGGAGCTGTTTTTT.